The next 15 T cell receptor beta chains were all read from a single sample in a study of T cell repertoires in cytomegalovirus infection. Each CDR3 protein gets one entry after TCRdb re-called the reads with MiXCR. The sample contains roughly 200,000 distinct CDR3 sequences, roughly 15% of which appear only once. The sequencing input was CD8+ T cells from PBMCs. The receptors stem from a human donor in good health (CMV status not recorded). Some clones in this sample may be carry-over from other donors' samples.

The V call is TRBV12-3 or TRBV12-4, the J call TRBJ1-2; D is unresolved. This CDR3 contains 15 residues. V was trimmed by 3 bases and J by 1 base, leaving 12 bases between them. The CDR3 DNA is TGTGCCAGCAGTTTGTGGACGCCCGTTAACTATGGCTACACCTTC. This gives the protein CASSLWTPVNYGYTF.

The chain uses TRBV20-1 and TRBJ1-1; D remains ambiguous. The CDR3 sequence is 13 residues long. Looked up from germline, CDR1 is DFQATT and CDR2 is SNEGSKA (reference sequence). V lost 0 bases and J lost 4, with 9 bases in between. The CDR3 loop is CSARETDTTEAFF. CDR3 nucleotide sequence: TGCAGTGCTAGAGAAACAGATACCACTGAAGCTTTCTTT.

The genes are TRBV6-2 or TRBV6-3 and TRBJ2-2; the match to TRBD2 covers 10 bases. The length of the CDR3 is 16 residues. The germline V gene has CDR1 MNHEY and CDR2 SVGEGT. Trimming removed 2 bases from V and 0 bases from J; junction bases left unmatched: 0. The CDR3 nucleotides read TGTGCCAGCAGTTACACTAGCGGGGCGAACACCGGGGAGCTGTTTTTT. Translated, it gives CASSYTSGANTGELFF.

The rearrangement joins TRBV20-1 to TRBJ2-7, with TRBD2 as a possible D gene (6 bases). Germline V gives CDR1 DFQATT, CDR2 SNEGSKA (reference sequence). The ends were cut back, 3 bases at V and 4 bases at J, with 10 bases in the middle. This CDR3 is 12 amino acids long. This CDR3 reads CSAREGTYEQYF. The CDR3 coding sequence is TGCAGTGCTAGGGAGGGAACTTACGAGCAGTACTTC.

The chain combines TRBV5-6 with TRBJ1-2; TRBD1 matches at 9 bases. The CDR3 contains 16 residues. In germline, CDR1 is SGHDT, CDR2 YYEEEE. With V trimmed by 4 bases and J by 6 bases, 13 bases remained unmatched. In DNA form, the CDR3 reads TGTGCCAGCAGCCCCAGTCCCGGGGACAGGGAAAATGGCTACACCTTC. As protein: CASSPSPGDRENGYTF.

The V call is TRBV20-1, the J call TRBJ2-7; perhaps TRBD1 as D (5 bases). Germline V lookup: CDR1 DFQATT, CDR2 SNEGSKA (reference sequence). This CDR3 spans 12 amino acids. V lost 3 bases and J 2 bases, leaving 8 bases between the germline ends. As DNA, the CDR3 is TGCAGTGCTAGTCAGGGTGCCTACGAGCAGTACTTC. This gives the protein CSASQGAYEQYF.

This clonotype has a handful of counts. The CDR3 DNA follows: TGTGCCAGCACCTACCAAGGTCCCGGGACAGGGGGCCCCCTTGGGGCCAACGTCCTGACTTTC. This sequence encodes CASTYQGPGTGGPLGANVLTF. The chain recombines TRBV2 with TRBJ2-6; TRBD1 aligns across 12 bases. This CDR3 has 21 amino acids. V trimming: 7 bases; J trimming: 3 bases; junction bases outside the gene matches: 19. The V gene's germline CDR1 is SNHLY and CDR2 FYNNEI.

V is TRBV11-3 and J is TRBJ2-2, with D uncertain. The CDR3 loop spans 12 amino acids. V shed 6 bases and J shed 5 bases, with 7 bases lying between them. Looked up from germline, CDR1 is SGHNT and CDR2 is YENEEA. DNA of the CDR3: TGTGCCAGCAGATATGGGACCGGGGAGCTGTTTTTT. Translation gives CASRYGTGELFF.

The CDR3 here is CASSLAVLSEQFF. In nucleotides, the CDR3 is TGTGCCAGCAGCTTGGCCGTACTCTCCGAGCAGTTCTTC. The V call is TRBV5-6, the J call TRBJ2-1; D not resolved. CDR3 size: 13 residues. Trimming stripped 0 bases from V and 10 bases from J, with 11 bases between. Germline assignment: CDR1 SGHDT and CDR2 YYEEEE.

This clonotype was found a few times. The chain couples TRBV19 to TRBJ1-5; D remains ambiguous. The V end was cut by 3 bases, the J end by 1 base, with 7 bases between. The CDR3 consists of 14 residues. CDR1 and CDR2 from the germline V gene are LNHDA and SQIVND (reference sequence). CDR3 residues: CASSIPGSNQPQHF. The CDR3 DNA reads TGTGCCAGTAGTATCCCGGGAAGCAATCAGCCCCAGCATTTT.

The chain employs TRBV28 and TRBJ1-4, with TRBD1 as a possible D gene (6 bases). Germline CDR1 and CDR2: MDHEN and SYDVKM. This CDR3 region has 16 residues. With 6 bases removed from V and 0 bases from J, the gap between germline ends came to 14 bases. CDR3 protein: CASSADRFSTNEKLFF. The CDR3 coding sequence is TGTGCCAGCAGCGCCGACAGGTTTTCAACTAATGAAAAACTGTTTTTT.

This clonotype was recorded a few times. This chain connects TRBV4-1 to TRBJ2-7, with D hard to call. This CDR3 comprises 15 residues. Germline V CDR1 and CDR2: MGHRA, YSYEKL. V dropped 1 base and J dropped 1 base, with 11 bases sitting between them. This CDR3 is CASSQVPGASYEQYF. CDR3 coding DNA: TGCGCCAGCAGCCAAGTACCGGGTGCTTCCTACGAGCAGTACTTC.

The rearrangement joins TRBV7-6 to TRBJ1-1; D is undetermined. Germline V CDR1 and CDR2: SGHVS, FNYEAQ. The V gene lost 3 bases and the J gene lost 2 bases, with 13 bases spanning the gap. The CDR3 spans 15 residues. The CDR3, as DNA: TGTGCCAGCAGCTTGGACGGAGATCTAAACACTGAAGCTTTCTTT. Protein: CASSLDGDLNTEAFF.

The rearrangement uses TRBV19 and TRBJ1-5; D perhaps matches TRBD1 (5 bases). V was clipped by 6 bases and J by 7 bases, with 16 bases between them. The CDR3 has 14 residues. The germline V gene has CDR1 LNHDA and CDR2 SQIVND (reference sequence). The CDR3: CASRDGQYDQPQHF. In nucleotides, the CDR3 is TGTGCCAGTAGGGACGGACAATACGACCAGCCCCAGCATTTT.

Only a few counts were recorded for this clonotype. This sequence joins TRBV6-6 and TRBJ1-1, with D possibly being TRBD1 (5 bases). CDR1 MNHNY and CDR2 SVGAGI come from the germline V gene (reference sequence). The CDR3 is 15 amino acids. The V end lost 4 bases, the J end lost 11 bases, and 23 bases lay between the germline ends. Written as DNA, the CDR3 is TGTGCCAGCAGTTCCAACCCCCAGGGAAGGCCGAGCGCTTTCTTT. It encodes CASSSNPQGRPSAFF.